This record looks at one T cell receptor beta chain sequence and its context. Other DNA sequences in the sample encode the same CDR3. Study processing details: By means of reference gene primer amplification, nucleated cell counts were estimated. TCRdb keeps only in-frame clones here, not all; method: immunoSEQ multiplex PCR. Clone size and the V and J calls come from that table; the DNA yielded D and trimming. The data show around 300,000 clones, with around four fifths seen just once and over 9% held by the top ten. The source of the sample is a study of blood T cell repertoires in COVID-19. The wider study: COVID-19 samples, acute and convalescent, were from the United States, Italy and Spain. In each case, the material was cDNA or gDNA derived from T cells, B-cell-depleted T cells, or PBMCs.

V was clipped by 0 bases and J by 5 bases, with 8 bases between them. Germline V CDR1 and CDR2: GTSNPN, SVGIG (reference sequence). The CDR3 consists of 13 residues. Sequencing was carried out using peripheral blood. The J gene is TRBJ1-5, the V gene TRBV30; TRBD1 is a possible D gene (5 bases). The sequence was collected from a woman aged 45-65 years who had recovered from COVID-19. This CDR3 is CAWSVQGDQPQHF. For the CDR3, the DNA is TGTGCCTGGAGTGTCCAGGGCGATCAGCCCCAGCATTTT.